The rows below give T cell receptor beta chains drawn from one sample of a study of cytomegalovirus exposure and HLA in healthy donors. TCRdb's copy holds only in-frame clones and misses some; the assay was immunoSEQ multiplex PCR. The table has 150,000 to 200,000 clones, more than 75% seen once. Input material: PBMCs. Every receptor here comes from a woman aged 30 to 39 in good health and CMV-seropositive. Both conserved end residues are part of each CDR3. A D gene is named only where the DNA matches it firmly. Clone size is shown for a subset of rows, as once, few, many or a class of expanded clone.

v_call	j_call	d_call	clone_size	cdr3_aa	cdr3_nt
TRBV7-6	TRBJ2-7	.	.	CASSFRAGPYEQYF	TGTGCCAGCAGCTTTCGGGCAGGGCCGTACGAGCAGTACTTC
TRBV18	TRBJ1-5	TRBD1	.	CASSPNGQASNQPQHF	TGTGCCAGCTCACCGAATGGACAGGCTAGCAATCAGCCCCAGCATTTT
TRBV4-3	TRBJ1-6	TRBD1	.	CASSQDRGRSPLHF	TGCGCCAGCAGCCAGGACAGGGGGCGATCACCCCTCCACTTT
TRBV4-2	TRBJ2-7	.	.	CASSHGDYASGEQYF	TGTGCCAGCAGCCATGGAGACTATGCTTCGGGCGAGCAGTACTTC
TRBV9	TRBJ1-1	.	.	CASSPLGGRNTEAFF	TGTGCCAGCAGCCCCCTGGGAGGGAGGAACACTGAAGCTTTCTTT
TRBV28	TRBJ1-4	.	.	CASSRGGDEKLFF	TGTGCCAGCAGTCGGGGGGGTGATGAAAAACTGTTTTTT
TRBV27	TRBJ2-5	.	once	CASRTGETQYF	TGTGCCAGCAGAACGGGGGAGACCCAGTACTTC
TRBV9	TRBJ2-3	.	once	CASSADDLNTDTQYF	TGTGCCAGCAGCGCTGATGACTTGAACACAGATACGCAGTATTTT
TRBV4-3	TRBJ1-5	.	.	CASSQVRGGQPNQPQHF	TGCGCCAGCAGCCAAGTACGGGGGGGGCAGCCCAATCAGCCCCAGCATTTT
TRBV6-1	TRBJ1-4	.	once	CASSEIGRLNEKLFF	TGTGCCAGCAGTGAAATCGGCAGGCTTAATGAAAAACTGTTTTTT
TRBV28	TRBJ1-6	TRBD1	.	CATGGYNSPLHF	TGTGCCACAGGGGGATATAATTCACCCCTCCACTTT
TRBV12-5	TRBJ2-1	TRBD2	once	CASGLGSLAGGNEQFF	TGTGCTAGTGGTTTGGGCTCACTAGCGGGGGGGAATGAGCAGTTCTTC
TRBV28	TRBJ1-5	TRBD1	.	CASSSGTDNQPQHF	TGTGCCAGCAGTTCCGGGACAGACAATCAGCCCCAGCATTTT
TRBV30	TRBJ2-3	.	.	CAWSMGFKSGFKPTDTQYF	TGTGCCTGGAGTATGGGTTTCAAATCAGGGTTCAAACCCACAGATACGCAGTATTTT
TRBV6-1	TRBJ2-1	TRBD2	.	CASTSGGSYNEQFF	TGTGCCAGCACCTCCGGGGGGTCCTATAATGAGCAGTTCTTC
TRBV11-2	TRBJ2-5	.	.	CASSLAGEVGQETQYF	TGTGCCAGCAGCTTAGCTGGGGAGGTAGGCCAAGAGACCCAGTACTTC
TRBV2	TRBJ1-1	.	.	CASSELPPNTEAFF	TGTGCCAGCAGTGAACTCCCCCCGAACACTGAAGCTTTCTTT
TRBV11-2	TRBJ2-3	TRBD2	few	CASSLSGLAADTQYF	TGTGCCAGCAGCTTAAGCGGACTAGCGGCAGATACGCAGTATTTT
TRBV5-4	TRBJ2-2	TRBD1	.	CASSLAKGADTGELFF	TGTGCCAGCAGCTTGGCCAAGGGGGCGGACACCGGGGAGCTGTTTTTT
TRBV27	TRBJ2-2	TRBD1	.	CASSGQGSLNTGELFF	TGTGCCAGCAGCGGACAGGGGTCGTTGAACACCGGGGAGCTGTTTTTT
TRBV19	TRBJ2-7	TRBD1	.	CASSALIYRDSGDEQYF	TGTGCCAGTAGTGCCCTAATATACCGGGACAGTGGGGACGAGCAGTACTTC
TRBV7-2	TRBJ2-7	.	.	CASSLGGRDEQYF	TGTGCCAGCAGCTTGGGGGGGCGGGACGAGCAGTACTTC
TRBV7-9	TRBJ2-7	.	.	CASSFFESSYEQYF	TGTGCCAGCAGCTTTTTTGAGAGCTCCTACGAGCAGTACTTC
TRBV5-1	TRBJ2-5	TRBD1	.	CASSLTGEETQYF	TGCGCCAGCAGCTTGACAGGGGAAGAGACCCAGTACTTC